This T cell receptor (beta chain) came from a study of T-cell memory formation after mild COVID-19. Findings and caveats of the study: CD4/CD8 balance held among clones contracting day 15 to 85, and later expanders leaned CD4+.

The length of the CDR3 is 13 residues. The V gene end was trimmed by 0 bases and the J gene end by 14 bases; junction bases not matched to a gene: 7. Germline V gives CDR1 MGHRA, CDR2 YSYEKL. TCRdb itself ran the 5' RACE reads through MiXCR, one entry per CDR3 protein. The sample includes about 610,000 distinct CDR3 sequences, roughly 17% seen only once; the top ten take around 8.1%. Note on this clonotype: What it recognizes is unknown.

Sequenced input: PBMCs or a T cell subset sorted from them (not recorded which). The origin of this receptor is an adult woman who had mild COVID-19 (a few samples of this study predate the infection). Cell type and time point are not known. This chain joins TRBV4-1 and TRBJ1-2, with 9 nucleotides matching TRBD1. CDR3 coding DNA: TGCGCCAGCAGCCAAGATCAGGGGACAGGGTTAACCTTC. Protein sequence: CASSQDQGTGLTF.